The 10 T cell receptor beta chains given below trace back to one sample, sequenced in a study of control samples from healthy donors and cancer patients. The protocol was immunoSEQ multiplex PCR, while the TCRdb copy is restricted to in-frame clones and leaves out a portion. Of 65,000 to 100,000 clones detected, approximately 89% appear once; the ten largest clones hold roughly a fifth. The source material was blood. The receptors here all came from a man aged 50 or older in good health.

The CDR3, as DNA: TGTGCCAGCAGCCCGGAGGGTTCTGGAAACACCATATATTTT. This sequence encodes CASSPEGSGNTIYF. The chain recombines TRBV5-4 with TRBJ1-3; the D is unclear. CDR1 and CDR2 (germline): SGHNT, YYREEE (reference sequence). V was trimmed by 4 bases and J by 1 base, leaving 9 bases between them. The CDR3 is 14 residues long.

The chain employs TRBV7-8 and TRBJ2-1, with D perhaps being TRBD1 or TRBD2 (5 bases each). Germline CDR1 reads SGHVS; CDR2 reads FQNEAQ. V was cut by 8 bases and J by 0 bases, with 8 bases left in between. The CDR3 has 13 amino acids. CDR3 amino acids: CASGGRSYNEQFF. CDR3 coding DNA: TGTGCCAGCGGGGGACGCTCCTACAATGAGCAGTTCTTC. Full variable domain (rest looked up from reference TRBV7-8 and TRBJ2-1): GAGVSQSPRYKVAKRGQDVALRCDPISGHVSLFWYQQALGQGPEFLTYFQNEAQLDKSGLPSDRFFAERPEGSVSTLKIQRTQQEDSAVYLCASGGRSYNEQFFGPGTRLTVL.

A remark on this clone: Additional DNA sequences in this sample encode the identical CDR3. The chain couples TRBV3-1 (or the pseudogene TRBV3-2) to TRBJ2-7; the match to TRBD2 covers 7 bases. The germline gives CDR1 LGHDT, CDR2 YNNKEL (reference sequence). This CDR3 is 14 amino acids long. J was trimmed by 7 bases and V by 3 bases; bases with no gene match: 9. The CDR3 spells CASSQLADAREQYF. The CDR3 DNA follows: TGTGCCAGCAGCCAGCTAGCGGACGCCCGGGAGCAGTACTTC.

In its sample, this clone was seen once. This chain's CDR3 is CASSLGLAGGGGEQYF. For the CDR3, the DNA is TGTGCCAGCAGCTTGGGACTAGCGGGAGGGGGGGGCGAGCAGTACTTC. This sequence joins TRBV13 and TRBJ2-7; 16 nucleotides match TRBD2. This CDR3 has 16 residues. After removal of 3 bases from V and 6 bases from J, the junction contained 5 bases not matched to a gene. CDR1 and CDR2 (germline): PRHDT, FYEKMQ (reference sequence).

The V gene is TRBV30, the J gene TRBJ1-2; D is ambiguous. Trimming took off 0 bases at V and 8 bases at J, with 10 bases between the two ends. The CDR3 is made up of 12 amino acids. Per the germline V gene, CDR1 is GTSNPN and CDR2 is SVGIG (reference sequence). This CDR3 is CAWSVAYKGYTF. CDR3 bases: TGTGCCTGGAGTGTGGCATACAAAGGCTACACCTTC.

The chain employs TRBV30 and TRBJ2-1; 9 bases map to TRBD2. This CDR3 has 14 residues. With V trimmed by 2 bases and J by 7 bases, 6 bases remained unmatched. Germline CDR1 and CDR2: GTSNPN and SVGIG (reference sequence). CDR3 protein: CAWSSGGLRNEQFF. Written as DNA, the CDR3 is TGTGCCTGGAGTAGCGGGGGGCTTCGGAATGAGCAGTTCTTC. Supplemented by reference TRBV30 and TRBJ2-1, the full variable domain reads SQTIHQWPATLVQPVGSPLSLECTVEGTSNPNLYWYRQAAGRGLQLLFYSVGIGQISSEVPQNLSASRPQDRQFILSSKKLLLSDSGFYLCAWSSGGLRNEQFFGPGTRLTVL.

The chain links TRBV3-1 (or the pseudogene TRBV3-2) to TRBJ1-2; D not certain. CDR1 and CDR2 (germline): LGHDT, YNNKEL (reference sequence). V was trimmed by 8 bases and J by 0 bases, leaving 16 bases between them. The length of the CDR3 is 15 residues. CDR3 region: CASGYLTEANYGYTF. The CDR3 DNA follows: TGTGCCAGCGGGTACCTGACGGAAGCTAACTATGGCTACACCTTC.

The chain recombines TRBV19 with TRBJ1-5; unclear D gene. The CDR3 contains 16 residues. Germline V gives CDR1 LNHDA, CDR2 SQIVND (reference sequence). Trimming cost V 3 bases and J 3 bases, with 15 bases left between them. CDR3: CASSMGVERNNQPQHF. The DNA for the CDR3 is TGTGCCAGTAGTATGGGAGTTGAGAGAAACAATCAGCCCCAGCATTTT. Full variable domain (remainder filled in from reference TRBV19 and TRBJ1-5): DGGITQSPKYLFRKEGQNVTLSCEQNLNHDAMYWYRQDPGQGLRLIYYSQIVNDFQKGDIAEGYSVSREKKESFPLTVTSAQKNPTAFYLCASSMGVERNNQPQHFGDGTRLSIL.

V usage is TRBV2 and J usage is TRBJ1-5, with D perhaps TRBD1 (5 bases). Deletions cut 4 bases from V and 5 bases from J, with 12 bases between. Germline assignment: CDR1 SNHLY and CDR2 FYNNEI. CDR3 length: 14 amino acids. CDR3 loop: CASSGREKDQPQHF. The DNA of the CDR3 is TGTGCCAGCAGTGGCAGGGAGAAAGATCAGCCCCAGCATTTT.

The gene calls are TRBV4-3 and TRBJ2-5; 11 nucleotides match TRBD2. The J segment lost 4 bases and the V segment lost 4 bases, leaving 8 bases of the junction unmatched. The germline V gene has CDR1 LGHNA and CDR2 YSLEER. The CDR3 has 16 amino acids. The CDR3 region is CASSLNSGGAGETQYF. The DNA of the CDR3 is TGCGCCAGCAGCCTAAATAGCGGGGGGGCCGGAGAGACCCAGTACTTC.